Listed below are T cell receptor beta chains from one sample, sequenced in a study of blood T cell repertoires in COVID-19. The table came from immunoSEQ multiplex PCR; TCRdb's copy has only in-frame clones and leaves some out. Of about 310,000 clones listed, approximately 88% are singletons. The sequencing input was PBMCs or T cells enriched from blood (not recorded which). These TCRs come from a man aged 60 to 69 who had recovered from COVID-19. Each CDR3 is given with its conserved first and last residue. Fields, in order: V gene, clone size, CDR3 protein. Clone size is given for some rows only: seen once, a few or many times, or a class if the clone is expanded.

>TRBV12-3/TRBV12-4|NA
CASSQRDISEAFF
>TRBV6-5|NA
CASRSEGGNYGYTF
>TRBV6-2/TRBV6-3|NA
CASSWTGRNQPQHF
>TRBV7-2|few
CASSSLAGWTNEQFF
>TRBV18|NA
CASSPQVQATYEQYF
>TRBV24-1|NA
CATSDLPINTEAFF
>TRBV11-1|NA
CASSLPSGSFYEQFF
>TRBV15|NA
CATSRERYEQYF
>TRBV29-1|NA
CSVEKTTGQYF
>TRBV27|NA
CASSLLGLAGATQYF
>TRBV28|NA
CASSLDRVGYEQYF
>TRBV5-3|NA
CARNHWTGITYEQYF
>TRBV7-3|many
CASSQTSSYNEQFF
>TRBV6-5|NA
CASSYTRGLTGELFF
>TRBV2|NA
CASRGTSGSYEQYF
>TRBV18|NA
CASSPAGNQPQHF
>TRBV21-1|NA
CASIWDRQFNEQFF
>TRBV28|NA
CASSLTGVPPFSYEQYF
>TRBV7-2|NA
CASSLGAGLAQPQHF
>TRBV7-9|NA
CASSLTGFNEQYF
>TRBV20-1|once
CSASADTNQPQHF
>TRBV5-8|NA
CASTFRVAKNIQYF
>TRBV9|NA
CASSVAPSGIPGEQFF
>TRBV5-1|NA
CASSLVGGSTDTQYF
>TRBV6-5|NA
CASRRQGFMNTEAFF
>TRBV19|NA
CASSRGLAGEDTQYF
>TRBV5-1|NA
CASSETPGETQYF
>TRBV9|NA
CASSVETDQETQYF
>TRBV5-4|NA
CASSLASEAFF
>TRBV7-2|NA
CASSLSSGAYQETQYF
>TRBV5-4|NA
CASSLAKQASGGYTF